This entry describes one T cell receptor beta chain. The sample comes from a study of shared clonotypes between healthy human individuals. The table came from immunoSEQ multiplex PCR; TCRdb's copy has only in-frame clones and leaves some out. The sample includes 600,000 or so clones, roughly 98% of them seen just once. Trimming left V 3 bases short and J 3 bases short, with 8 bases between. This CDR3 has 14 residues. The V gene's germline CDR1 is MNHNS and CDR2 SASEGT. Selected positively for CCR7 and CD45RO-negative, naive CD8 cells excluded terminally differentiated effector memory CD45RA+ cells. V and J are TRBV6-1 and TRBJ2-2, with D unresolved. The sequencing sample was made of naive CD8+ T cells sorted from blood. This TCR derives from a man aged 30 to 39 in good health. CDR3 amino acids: CASSDAYYTGELFF. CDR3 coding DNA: TGTGCCAGCAGTGACGCTTACTACACCGGGGAGCTGTTTTTT.